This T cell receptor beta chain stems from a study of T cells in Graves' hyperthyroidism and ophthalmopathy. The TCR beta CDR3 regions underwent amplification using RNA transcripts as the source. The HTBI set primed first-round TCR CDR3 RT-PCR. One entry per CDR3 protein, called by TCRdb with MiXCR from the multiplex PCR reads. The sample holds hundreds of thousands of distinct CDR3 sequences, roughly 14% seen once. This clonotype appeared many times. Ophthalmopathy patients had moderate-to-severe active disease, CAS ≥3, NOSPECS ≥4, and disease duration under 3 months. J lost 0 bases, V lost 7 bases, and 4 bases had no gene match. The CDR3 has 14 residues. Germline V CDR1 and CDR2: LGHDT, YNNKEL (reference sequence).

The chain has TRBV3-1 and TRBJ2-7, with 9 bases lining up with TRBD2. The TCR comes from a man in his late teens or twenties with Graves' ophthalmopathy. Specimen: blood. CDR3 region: CASTPTSGSYEQYF. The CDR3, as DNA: TGTGCCAGCACCCCGACTAGCGGCTCCTACGAGCAGTACTTC.